What follows are 26 T cell receptor beta chains derived from one specimen sequenced in a study of blood T cell repertoires in COVID-19. Sequencing was performed with immunoSEQ multiplex PCR; in TCRdb, only in-frame clones are kept and a portion is missing. The sample records roughly 210,000 clones, about nine tenths being singletons. Sequenced material: peripheral blood. The source of these receptors is a man between 65 and 85 years old with acute or convalescent COVID-19.

The chain carries TRBV29-1 and TRBJ2-2, with TRBD2 matching over 10 bases. CDR1 and CDR2 (germline): SQVTM, ANQGSEA. This CDR3 contains 15 residues. J gave up 5 bases and V 2 bases, and 5 bases lay outside the gene matches. The CDR3 sequence: CSVESGRARTGELFF. CDR3 nucleotide sequence: TGCAGCGTTGAAAGCGGGAGGGCCCGAACCGGGGAGCTGTTTTTT.

The V gene is TRBV29-1, the J gene TRBJ2-7; no clear D. The CDR3 consists of 12 residues. Trimming shortened V by 4 bases and J by 0 bases, and 7 bases separated the two germline ends. Germline V gives CDR1 SQVTM, CDR2 ANQGSEA. The CDR3 DNA is TGCAGCGTTGGGCAGCGCTCCTACGAGCAGTACTTC. Translating it yields CSVGQRSYEQYF.

The chain has TRBV11-1 and TRBJ1-6; 9 bases agree with TRBD1. J gave up 8 bases and V 2 bases, and 7 bases lay outside the gene matches. The CDR3 has 16 residues. Germline CDR1 is SGHAT and CDR2 is FQDESV (reference sequence). The CDR3 sequence: CASSLWTGQGHSPLHF. In DNA form, the CDR3 reads TGTGCCAGCAGCTTATGGACGGGACAGGGCCATTCACCCCTCCACTTT.

This chain links TRBV7-8 with TRBJ1-1; D is unclear. Trimming shortened V by 2 bases and J by 4 bases, and 11 bases separated the two germline ends. There are 14 residues in the CDR3. Germline V gives CDR1 SGHVS, CDR2 FQNEAQ. CDR3 nucleotides: TGTGCCAGCAGCTTATCAACAGTGGGCACTGAAGCTTTCTTT. Protein sequence: CASSLSTVGTEAFF.

The chain joins TRBV19 to TRBJ2-7, with TRBD1 matching over 7 bases. V lost 3 bases and J lost 6; bases outside the gene matches: 11. The CDR3 has 15 amino acids. The germline V gene encodes CDR1 LNHDA and CDR2 SQIVND (reference sequence). The CDR3 DNA reads TGTGCCAGTAGTATGAGGAGGACAGGATGGGGCGAGCAGTACTTC. It translates to CASSMRRTGWGEQYF.

V and J are TRBV7-9 and TRBJ2-4, with D perhaps matching TRBD1 (5 bases). The CDR3 runs to 18 residues. Germline V gives CDR1 SEHNR, CDR2 FQNEAQ (reference sequence). The germline V and J ends were trimmed by 2 bases and 0 bases, with 17 bases remaining between them. The CDR3 DNA is TGTGCCAGCAGCTTACAGGGTGCGACTTTTTTAGCCAAAAACATTCAGTACTTC. This translates into CASSLQGATFLAKNIQYF.

This clone was found once. The rearrangement uses TRBV27 and TRBJ2-1; 12 nucleotides agree with TRBD2. This CDR3 region has 19 residues. Per the germline V gene, CDR1 is MNHEY and CDR2 is SMNVEV (reference sequence). V dropped 2 bases and J dropped 0; count of bases not matched to a gene: 8. CDR3 nucleotide sequence: TGTGCCAGCAGTTTAGAAGGACTAGCGGGACCTAGCTCCTACAATGAGCAGTTCTTC. Amino acids: CASSLEGLAGPSSYNEQFF.

This chain uses TRBV2 with TRBJ2-5; TRBD1 aligns across 7 bases. The length of the CDR3 is 15 residues. Germline CDR1 reads SNHLY; CDR2 reads FYNNEI. J gave up 3 bases and V 7 bases, and 11 bases lay outside the gene matches. CDR3 nucleotide sequence: TGTGCCAGCACTTACGAACAGGGGTGGGAAGAGACCCAGTACTTC. It codes for CASTYEQGWEETQYF.

The gene calls are TRBV9 and TRBJ2-1, with 12 nucleotides matching TRBD2. The J segment lost 4 bases and the V segment lost 3 bases, leaving 8 bases of the junction unmatched. Germline values: CDR1 SGDLS, CDR2 YYNGEE. The CDR3 covers 17 residues. CDR3 protein: CASSAPTGTSGYNEQFF. For the CDR3, the DNA is TGTGCCAGCAGCGCACCTACCGGGACTAGCGGGTACAATGAGCAGTTCTTC.

The genes are TRBV6-1 and TRBJ1-5, with unresolved D. The CDR3 contains 15 residues. Germline-derived CDR1 and CDR2 are MNHNS and SASEGT. Deletions cut 1 base from V and 1 base from J, with 8 bases between. This chain's CDR3 is CASSEGRSSNQPQHF. The CDR3, as DNA: TGTGCCAGCAGTGAAGGTCGAAGCAGCAATCAGCCCCAGCATTTT.

The chain has TRBV27 and TRBJ2-1; 10 nucleotides line up with TRBD2. The CDR3 consists of 16 residues. The V segment lost 3 bases and the J segment 7 bases; nucleotides outside the gene matches: 9. Germline V lookup: CDR1 MNHEY, CDR2 SMNVEV (reference sequence). The CDR3 region has the DNA TGTGCCAGCAGTTTTTTTTCTAGCGGGAGTACGAATGAGCAGTTCTTC. This sequence encodes CASSFFSSGSTNEQFF.

This sequence joins TRBV27 and TRBJ1-2; the match to TRBD1 covers 8 bases. J was trimmed by 8 bases and V by 3 bases; bases with no gene match: 8. CDR1 and CDR2 (germline): MNHEY, SMNVEV (reference sequence). This CDR3 contains 14 residues. The CDR3 region has the DNA TGTGCCAGCAGTTTCTGGGACAGGAGCGCCGGCTACACCTTC. The encoded protein is CASSFWDRSAGYTF.

Here the CDR3 reads CASSLSPQGTLHF. In nucleotides, the CDR3 is TGTGCCAGCAGTTTATCCCCACAGGGAACCCTCCACTTT. This chain links TRBV27 with TRBJ1-6; perhaps TRBD1 as D (6 bases). V was shortened by 0 bases and J by 14 bases, with 11 bases between the two germline ends. The CDR3 has 13 residues. The germline gives CDR1 MNHEY, CDR2 SMNVEV (reference sequence).

This chain links TRBV5-1 with TRBJ2-3; no clear D gene. Germline CDR1 reads SGHRS; CDR2 reads YFSETQ. Trimming removed 4 bases from V and 4 bases from J, with 13 bases in between. The CDR3 contains 14 residues. This CDR3 is CASSLGGSSDTQYF. The CDR3 DNA follows: TGCGCCAGCAGCCTGGGCGGAAGTTCAGATACGCAGTATTTT.

The V gene is TRBV3-1 (or the pseudogene TRBV3-2), the J gene TRBJ1-5, with D perhaps TRBD1 (5 bases). This CDR3 spans 14 amino acids. In germline, CDR1 is LGHDT, CDR2 YNNKEL (reference sequence). V was trimmed by 3 bases and J by 6 bases, leaving 12 bases between them. Here the CDR3 DNA reads TGTGCCAGCAGCCAGGTCGGGGGGTCTCAGCCCCAGCATTTT. It codes for CASSQVGGSQPQHF.

The chain joins TRBV7-6 to TRBJ1-3; 12 bases map to TRBD1. CDR1 is SGHVS, CDR2 FNYEAQ, per germline. This CDR3 has 17 residues. The trim removed 2 bases at V and 2 bases at J, leaving 4 bases unmatched. CDR3 sequence (DNA): TGTGCCAGCAGCTTAAGGGGACAGGGGGCCACTGGAAACACCATATATTTT. As protein: CASSLRGQGATGNTIYF.

About this clone itself: At the DNA level, this CDR3 is encoded by other sequences in the same sample as well. The chain uses TRBV18 and TRBJ2-2; 12 bases map to TRBD2. The CDR3 extends over 16 amino acids. Trimming removed 3 bases from V and 1 base from J; junction bases left unmatched: 0. CDR1 and CDR2 (germline): KGHSH, LQKENI. CDR3 nucleotides: TGTGCCAGCTCACCGGGACTAGCGGGGAACACCGGGGAGCTGTTTTTT. Translated: CASSPGLAGNTGELFF.

This clone was seen more than once but under ten times. The chain joins TRBV25-1 to TRBJ2-2; 9 nucleotides match TRBD1. Germline loops: CDR1 MGHDK, CDR2 SYGVNS. There are 18 residues in the CDR3. V lost 5 bases and J lost 5; bases outside the gene matches: 15. CDR3 DNA sequence: TGTGCCAGCAGTCCAGGGGACAGGGAGTTAGTTCTTACCGGGGAGCTGTTTTTT. Its translation: CASSPGDRELVLTGELFF. The whole variable domain, filled in from reference TRBV25-1 and TRBJ2-2, reads EADIYQTPRYLVIGTGKKITLECSQTMGHDKMYWYQQDPGMELHLIHYSYGVNSTEKGDLSSESTVSRIRTEHFPLTLESARPSHTSQYLCASSPGDRELVLTGELFFGEGSRLTVL.

The chain links TRBV5-1 to TRBJ1-4; the match to TRBD1 covers 10 bases. Trimming cost V 3 bases and J 4 bases; bases outside gene matches: 3. The length of the CDR3 is 15 residues. CDR1 is SGHRS and CDR2 is YFSETQ in the germline V gene. Here the CDR3 reads CASSSTGGRNEKLFF. The CDR3 nucleotides read TGCGCCAGCAGCTCGACAGGGGGCCGTAATGAAAAACTGTTTTTT.

This clone was picked up a small number of times. The genes are TRBV28 and TRBJ1-2; D remains unclear. The germline V gene encodes CDR1 MDHEN and CDR2 SYDVKM. The CDR3 extends over 13 amino acids. V was trimmed by 3 bases and J by 8 bases, leaving 13 bases between them. Here the CDR3 DNA reads TGTGCCAGCAGTTTCCGGCGGTCGGGAGGCTACACCTTC. The encoded protein is CASSFRRSGGYTF.

The rearrangement joins TRBV19 to TRBJ1-4; weak D call: TRBD1 (5 bases). Trimming removed 5 bases from V and 0 bases from J, with 10 bases in between. In germline, CDR1 is LNHDA, CDR2 SQIVND (reference sequence). This CDR3 comprises 15 residues. CDR3 region: CASSVGGATNEKLFF. The CDR3 bases are TGTGCCAGTAGTGTCGGAGGGGCAACTAATGAAAAACTGTTTTTT.

The rearrangement links TRBV12-3 or TRBV12-4 to TRBJ1-5; D is unclear. The ends were cut back, 1 base at V and 6 bases at J, with 4 bases in the middle. CDR3 length: 12 amino acids. CDR3 in amino acids: CASSLVRQPQHF. DNA for the CDR3: TGTGCCAGCAGTTTAGTTCGTCAGCCCCAGCATTTT.

The rearrangement uses TRBV5-4 and TRBJ1-1; D is perhaps TRBD1 (5 bases). The CDR3 extends over 14 amino acids. The germline V gene has CDR1 SGHNT and CDR2 YYREEE (reference sequence). V was trimmed by 7 bases and J by 2 bases, leaving 15 bases between them. The CDR3 reads CASGLQGGNTEAFF. The CDR3 DNA is TGTGCCAGCGGGCTTCAGGGAGGAAACACTGAAGCTTTCTTT. Full variable domain (rest looked up from reference TRBV5-4 and TRBJ1-1): ETGVTQSPTHLIKTRGQQVTLRCSSQSGHNTVSWYQQALGQGPQFIFQYYREEENGRGNFPPRFSGLQFPNYSSELNVNALELDDSALYLCASGLQGGNTEAFFGQGTRLTVV.

J is TRBJ2-3 and V is TRBV24-1, with 10 positions matching TRBD1. The CDR3 is made up of 16 amino acids. The germline V gene has CDR1 KGHDR and CDR2 SFDVKD. With V trimmed by 7 bases and J by 3 bases, 9 bases remained unmatched. CDR3 amino acids: CATSLRQGAGTDTQYF. In DNA form, the CDR3 reads TGTGCCACCAGCTTAAGACAGGGGGCAGGGACAGATACGCAGTATTTT.

V gene TRBV20-1 combines with J gene TRBJ1-4, with D possibly TRBD1 on 5 matching bases. Deletions cut 3 bases from V and 4 bases from J, with 12 bases between. CDR1 is DFQATT, CDR2 SNEGSKA, per germline (reference sequence). This CDR3 comprises 14 residues. The CDR3 DNA reads TGCAGTGCTAGTGGGGGAGGCCGTAATGAAAAACTGTTTTTT. Amino acids: CSASGGGRNEKLFF.

This chain connects TRBV15 to TRBJ1-1; D is perhaps TRBD1 (5 bases). Per the germline V gene, CDR1 is LNHNV and CDR2 is YYDKDF (reference sequence). The CDR3 extends over 15 amino acids. V lost 3 bases to trimming and J lost 1 base, with 12 bases between them. The CDR3 DNA reads TGTGCCACCAGCAGCCGGGGGGTGGGGAACACTGAAGCTTTCTTT. Its translation is CATSSRGVGNTEAFF.